This paragraph covers one T cell receptor beta chain sequence. Its antigen is still unknown. The data are from a study of cytomegalovirus exposure and HLA in healthy donors. For the study at large: As released early, the data held 70 million to 100 million unique TCRs from HLA-typed donors.

It was healthy bone marrow donors who served as donors. PCR involved 60 Vbeta and 13 Jbeta primers. The data were produced by immunoSEQ multiplex PCR, yet TCRdb's version contains in-frame clones alone and is incomplete. Seen in this sample are 25,000 to 40,000 clones; the ten most common clones hold about 5%. General observations from the study: Cytomegalovirus-associated TCR beta chains were listed, numbering over 150. Most sequenced TCRs were rare (though some public TCRs occurred in many donors).

Sequenced: PBMCs. The TCR originated in a female donor in good health and CMV-seronegative.

In DNA, the CDR3 is TGCAGCGTGAACATACCGGGACTGCTAGCCTCCGAGCAGTACTTC. Translated, it gives CSVNIPGLLASEQYF. This chain connects TRBV29-1 to TRBJ2-7; possibly TRBD2 for D (6 bases). This CDR3 contains 15 residues. V lost 6 bases to trimming and J lost 6 bases, with 24 bases between them. Germline lookup yields CDR1 SQVTM and CDR2 ANQGSEA.